The 16 T cell receptor beta chains below all came from one sample that was sequenced in a study of human T cells and chemical hapten exposure. TCRdb independently ran MiXCR on the RACE reads; one entry per CDR3 protein. The sample yields about 77,000 distinct CDR3 sequences, 8.6% seen once. Time point indicated: healthy volunteer bleed at 6 weeks. The template was total RNA from unfractionated whole blood. Sequencing was carried out using whole blood. The receptors were gathered from a female donor in good health. Some clones in this sample may be carry-over from other donors' samples.

V is TRBV5-1 and J is TRBJ1-6; D possibly corresponds to TRBD1 (5 bases). The CDR3 has 13 amino acids. Germline CDR1 SGHRS, CDR2 YFSETQ. The V end lost 3 bases, the J end lost 6 bases, and 7 bases lay between the germline ends. The CDR3 coding sequence is TGCGCCAGCAGCTGGGACGCTAATTCACCCCTCCACTTT. This sequence encodes CASSWDANSPLHF.

This clonotype was observed a few times. The chain couples TRBV7-2 to TRBJ1-5; unclear D gene. The V gene's germline CDR1 is SGHTA and CDR2 FQGNSA. The CDR3 is made up of 15 amino acids. With 1 base removed from V and 7 bases from J, the gap between germline ends came to 14 bases. The CDR3 DNA reads as TGTGCCAGCAGCTTAGGGGGTAGAACGGGACAGCCCCAGCATTTT. As protein: CASSLGGRTGQPQHF.

At least ten counts were recorded for this clonotype. The chain joins TRBV20-1 to TRBJ1-6; a weak D match, TRBD1 (5 bases). The CDR3 runs 15 residues. Trimming pared 3 bases from V and 8 bases from J, leaving 17 bases between. Germline assignment: CDR1 DFQATT and CDR2 SNEGSKA (reference sequence). The CDR3 protein is CSARETGTDHSPLHF. DNA of the CDR3: TGCAGTGCTAGGGAGACCGGGACGGATCATTCACCCCTCCACTTT.

This clonotype has a count of ten or more. The genes are TRBV13 and TRBJ2-3, with 7 bases aligning to TRBD1. CDR3 length: 15 amino acids. Germline trimming cut 3 bases from V and 4 bases from J; bases unmatched to any gene: 7. CDR1 PRHDT and CDR2 FYEKMQ come from the germline V gene (reference sequence). The CDR3 protein is CASSLDRRLADTQYF. DNA of the CDR3: TGTGCCAGCAGCTTGGACAGGAGGTTAGCAGATACGCAGTATTTT.

This sequence joins TRBV4-2 and TRBJ2-7; the match to TRBD1 covers 12 bases. The junction had 2 bases not matched to a gene; V was cut back by 1 base and J by 4 bases. Looked up from germline, CDR1 is LGHNA and CDR2 is YNFKEQ. The CDR3 has 15 amino acids. CDR3 amino acids: CASSQAGQGAYEQYF. The CDR3 DNA follows: TGTGCCAGCAGCCAAGCGGGACAGGGGGCGTACGAGCAGTACTTC.

This clonotype was observed a single time. Germline is not matched at one junction end, which may reflect a read error. The chain joins TRBV5-1 to TRBJ2-3, with 10 bases that match TRBD2. Germline V lookup: CDR1 SGHRS, CDR2 YFSETQ. This CDR3 has 18 residues. Written as DNA, the CDR3 is TGCGCCAACAGCTTGCTAGCGGGGGCCCTCGGGGCCCCAGATACGCAGTATTTT. It specifies CANSLLAGALGAPDTQYF. Full variable domain (outside the CDR3, taken from reference TRBV5-1 and TRBJ2-3): KAGVTQTPRYLIKTRGQQVTLSCSPISGHRSVSWYQQTPGQGLQFLFEYFSETQRNKGNFPGRFSGRQFSNSRSEMNVSTLELGDSALYLCANSLLAGALGAPDTQYFGPGTRLTVL.

This clonotype was found a few times. The rearrangement links TRBV7-3 to TRBJ2-2, with D maybe TRBD1 (5 bases). This CDR3 is built from 15 residues. Germline CDR1 SGHTA, CDR2 FQGTGA. Trimming cost V 4 bases and J 4 bases, with 13 bases left between them. CDR3 coding DNA: TGTGCCAGCAGCTCTGACGGACACTTCACCGGGGAGCTGTTTTTT. Its translation is CASSSDGHFTGELFF. Based on the CDR3 plus reference TRBV7-3 and TRBJ2-2, the full variable domain is GAGVSQTPSNKVTEKGKYVELRCDPISGHTALYWYRQSLGQGPEFLIYFQGTGAADDSGLPNDRFFAVRPEGSVSTLKIQRTERGDSAVYLCASSSDGHFTGELFFGEGSRLTVL.

The V call is TRBV6-5, the J call TRBJ2-5; 8 bases are shared with TRBD1. Germline trimming cut 7 bases from V and 3 bases from J; bases unmatched to any gene: 4. This CDR3 is 13 amino acids long. The V gene's germline CDR1 is MNHEY and CDR2 SVGAGI. CDR3 bases: TGTGCCAGCACAATGACAGGGGAAGAGACCCAGTACTTC. Amino acid sequence: CASTMTGEETQYF.

The chain employs TRBV7-9 and TRBJ2-5; TRBD1 agrees at 7 bases. This CDR3 is 17 amino acids long. The V and J ends lost 2 bases and 1 base, in that order; junction bases with no gene match: 10. CDR1 is SEHNR and CDR2 is FQNEAQ in the germline V gene (reference sequence). CDR3 sequence reads: CASSLSRIWTGQETQYF. CDR3 bases: TGTGCCAGCAGCTTATCGAGGATTTGGACAGGCCAAGAGACCCAGTACTTC.

This clonotype occurred a few times. The junction shows a germline mismatch at one end, possibly a read error. The genes are TRBV28 and TRBJ2-7; TRBD2 aligns across 7 bases. The CDR3 has 12 amino acids. The germline CDR1 and CDR2 sequences are MDHEN and SYDVKM. CDR3 bases: TGTGCCAGCACCACCCTGAGGGCAGGGAGGGTCTTC. Protein sequence: CASTTLRAGRVF.

This clonotype was found many times. The genes are TRBV12-3 or TRBV12-4 and TRBJ1-1; possible D gene TRBD1, 5 bases. Trimming removed 5 bases from V and 4 bases from J, with 17 bases in between. This CDR3 is 15 amino acids long. The DNA of the CDR3 is TGTGCCAGCAGTACCAACGGTGCAAGGGGCACTGAAGCTTTCTTT. This sequence encodes CASSTNGARGTEAFF.

Turning to this clonotype: A read error may explain this, as a much larger clone is one base away. The rearrangement uses TRBV29-1 and TRBJ1-2; D not certain. Germline V gene lookup returns CDR1 SQVTM and CDR2 ANQGSEA. CDR3 length: 13 amino acids. V lost 1 base and J lost 3, with 9 bases in between. The DNA for the CDR3 is TGCAGCGTTGAAGCGTACGGGGACTATGGCTACACCTTC. Protein product: CSVEAYGDYGYTF.

This clonotype was counted at least ten times. The chain couples TRBV7-2 to TRBJ1-1; no reliable D call. The CDR3 is made up of 16 amino acids. Germline CDR1 is SGHTA and CDR2 is FQGNSA. The V gene lost 0 bases and the J gene lost 2 bases, with 13 bases spanning the gap. The CDR3 loop is CASSLAARQVNTEAFF. In nucleotides, the CDR3 is TGTGCCAGCAGCTTAGCCGCGCGGCAGGTCAACACTGAAGCTTTCTTT.

This clonotype has just a few counts. The chain recombines TRBV11-2 with TRBJ2-2, with TRBD2 matching 14 bases. Germline lookup yields CDR1 SGHAT and CDR2 FQNNGV. The CDR3 contains 20 residues. V gave up 5 bases and J gave up 1 base; unmatched junction bases: 12. The CDR3, as DNA: TGTGCCAGCAGCCTCTCTTTGGGACTAGCGGGGGCGGAGAACACCGGGGAGCTGTTTTTT. Protein sequence: CASSLSLGLAGAENTGELFF.

Only a few counts were recorded for this clonotype. The chain has TRBV7-2 and TRBJ1-2; TRBD1 agrees at 11 bases. The CDR3 extends over 14 amino acids. CDR1 and CDR2 (germline): SGHTA, FQGNSA. The J segment lost 4 bases and the V segment lost 5 bases, leaving 3 bases of the junction unmatched. For the CDR3, the DNA is TGTGCCAGCAGCCCCGGGACAGGGGGCTATGGCTACACCTTC. Residues: CASSPGTGGYGYTF.

This clonotype was recorded at least ten times. The V gene is TRBV6-6, the J gene TRBJ1-1, with D possibly being TRBD1 (5 bases). Trimming removed 5 bases from V and 0 bases from J, with 10 bases in between. The length of the CDR3 is 14 residues. CDR1 is MNHNY, CDR2 SVGAGI, per germline (reference sequence). The chain's CDR3 is CASSNWGLNTEAFF. As DNA, the CDR3 is TGTGCCAGCAGTAATTGGGGCTTGAACACTGAAGCTTTCTTT.